The 20 T cell receptor beta chains below all came from one sample that was sequenced in a study of T cell repertoires in cytomegalovirus infection. TCRdb ran MiXCR on the reads and lists one entry per CDR3 protein. The repertoire holds nearly 650,000 distinct CDR3 sequences, with roughly 26% as singletons. The sample comprised CD8+ T cells from PBMCs. The source of these receptors is a human donor in good health (CMV status not recorded). Some clones in this sample may be carry-over from other donors' samples.

V and J are TRBV7-8 and TRBJ2-3, with 8 bases that match TRBD1. Germline V gene sequence: CDR1 SGHVS, CDR2 FQNEAQ. CDR3 length: 15 amino acids. The V segment lost 3 bases and the J segment 0 bases; nucleotides outside the gene matches: 2. The CDR3, as DNA: TGTGCCAGCAGCTTTTGGGACAGGAGCACAGATACGCAGTATTTT. This gives the protein CASSFWDRSTDTQYF.

This clonotype was observed a handful of times. The chain carries TRBV5-1 and TRBJ2-3, with TRBD2 matching 10 bases. Trimming removed 0 bases from V and 2 bases from J; junction bases left unmatched: 3. Germline lookup yields CDR1 SGHRS and CDR2 YFSETQ. The CDR3 contains 16 residues. CDR3 nucleotides: TGCGCCAGCAGCTTGGGAGCGGGGGGGGCCACAGATACGCAGTATTTT. It encodes CASSLGAGGATDTQYF.

This clonotype was recorded at least ten times. V gene TRBV7-6 combines with J gene TRBJ1-1; D ambiguous. Germline-derived CDR1 and CDR2 are SGHVS and FNYEAQ. The CDR3 is 15 residues long. The V gene lost 1 base and the J gene lost 3 bases, with 12 bases spanning the gap. The CDR3 DNA reads TGTGCCAGCAGCTTAGGCCCGCGAGGGCACACTGAAGCTTTCTTT. Residues: CASSLGPRGHTEAFF.

This clonotype appeared a few times. The chain links TRBV7-9 to TRBJ2-7; possibly TRBD2 for D (5 bases). Germline V gene data show CDR1 as SEHNR and CDR2 as FQNEAQ (reference sequence). The length of the CDR3 is 13 residues. V dropped 3 bases and J dropped 3 bases, with 9 bases sitting between them. The CDR3 DNA reads as TGTGCCAGCAGCTTCCCCGGGGACTACGAGCAGTACGTC. Amino acids: CASSFPGDYEQYV.

This clonotype occurred many times. The rearrangement links TRBV6-5 to TRBJ2-2, with D possibly TRBD1 on 5 matching bases. CDR1 and CDR2 from the germline V gene are MNHEY and SVGAGI. This CDR3 region has 17 residues. The V end lost 0 bases, the J end lost 1 base, and 12 bases lay between the germline ends. Here the CDR3 reads CASSYSMSGLNTGELFF. The CDR3 coding sequence is TGTGCCAGCAGTTACTCGATGTCAGGGTTGAACACCGGGGAGCTGTTTTTT.

This clonotype was seen a handful of times. The rearrangement joins TRBV28 to TRBJ2-5; maybe TRBD1 (5 bases). This CDR3 comprises 14 residues. V gave up 2 bases and J gave up 0 bases, with 7 bases separating them. Germline V gives CDR1 MDHEN, CDR2 SYDVKM. The CDR3 loop is CASSLQGYQETQYF. The CDR3, as DNA: TGTGCCAGCAGTTTACAGGGATACCAAGAGACCCAGTACTTC.

This clonotype has at least ten counts. V and J are TRBV7-8 and TRBJ2-4, with TRBD1 identical over 7 bases. After removal of 1 base from V and 8 bases from J, the junction contained 5 bases not matched to a gene. The length of the CDR3 is 14 residues. The V gene's germline CDR1 is SGHVS and CDR2 FQNEAQ. The DNA for the CDR3 is TGTGCCAGCAGCTTAGGACAGGGTGAAGACATTCAGTACTTC. It yields the protein CASSLGQGEDIQYF.

The sample holds a few counts of this clonotype. The chain is built from TRBV14 and TRBJ1-2, with no clear D. V lost 3 bases and J lost 1, with 9 bases in between. This CDR3 comprises 14 residues. Germline assignment: CDR1 SGHDN and CDR2 FVKESK. The CDR3 region is CASSHVDGNYGYTF. The CDR3, as DNA: TGTGCCAGCAGCCATGTTGACGGTAACTATGGCTACACCTTC.

The chain combines TRBV28 with TRBJ2-1; a possible D gene is TRBD1 (7 bases). V gave up 6 bases and J gave up 9 bases, with 15 bases separating them. The CDR3 runs to 13 residues. Looked up from germline, CDR1 is MDHEN and CDR2 is SYDVKM. The chain's CDR3 is CASSSKEGAEQFF. DNA of the CDR3: TGTGCCAGCAGCTCTAAGGAGGGGGCTGAGCAGTTCTTC.

The CDR3 nucleotides are TGTGCCAGCAGTTTTCCGGGCCAGGATGGAGAGCAGTACTTC. Translating it yields CASSFPGQDGEQYF. This chain joins TRBV12-3 or TRBV12-4 and TRBJ2-7, with D unclear. Trimming stripped 3 bases from V and 7 bases from J, with 16 bases between. The CDR3 extends over 14 amino acids.

This clonotype was seen many times. The V and J genes are TRBV7-2 and TRBJ1-2, with D unresolved. The germline V and J ends were trimmed by 1 base and 4 bases, with 10 bases remaining between them. Germline lookup yields CDR1 SGHTA and CDR2 FQGNSA. The CDR3 sequence is 14 residues long. The CDR3 bases are TGTGCCAGCAGCTTAGGAAGGAGCATCTATGGCTACACCTTC. Translation: CASSLGRSIYGYTF.

The chain combines TRBV29-1 with TRBJ2-2, with D uncertain. The CDR3 loop spans 12 amino acids. Per the germline V gene, CDR1 is SQVTM and CDR2 is ANQGSEA. V was cut by 2 bases and J by 6 bases, with 7 bases left in between. The CDR3 loop reads CSVEKESGELFF. CDR3 nucleotides: TGCAGCGTTGAAAAGGAATCCGGGGAGCTGTTTTTT.

As regards this clonotype: A single base separates this from a much larger clone, so it may be a read error. The chain carries TRBV7-9 and TRBJ1-2, with TRBD1 matching over 7 bases. This CDR3 is built from 17 residues. Germline-derived CDR1 and CDR2 are SEHNR and FQNEAQ (reference sequence). The CDR3 spells CAGSPPGQRYPTFGYTF. DNA of the CDR3: TGTGCCGGCAGCCCCCCGGGACAGCGGTACCCTACTTTTGGCTACACCTTC.

This clonotype came up many times. The genes are TRBV7-8 and TRBJ2-1; 15 nucleotides align to TRBD2. Germline trimming cut 5 bases from V and 3 bases from J; bases unmatched to any gene: 8. CDR3 length: 18 amino acids. Germline CDR1 is SGHVS and CDR2 is FQNEAQ. In DNA form, the CDR3 reads TGTGCCAGCAGCGTGGGACTAGCGGGGGGACTACACTACAATGAGCAGTTCTTC. It is translated as CASSVGLAGGLHYNEQFF.

This clonotype was counted only a few times. This sequence joins TRBV19 and TRBJ2-1; D is undetermined. CDR3 length: 15 residues. V was pared by 1 base and J by 8 bases, with 15 bases between. Germline V gene sequence: CDR1 LNHDA, CDR2 SQIVND (reference sequence). The CDR3 region has the DNA TGTGCCAGTAGTATAGCCGGGCGAGGTATGGATGAGCAGTTCTTC. It specifies CASSIAGRGMDEQFF.

Concerning this clonotype itself: A much larger clone sits a single nucleotide away, making a read error possible. The chain combines TRBV7-2 with TRBJ2-7, with unresolved D. This CDR3 has 12 amino acids. CDR1 is SGHTA and CDR2 is FQGNSA in the germline V gene. CDR3 region: CASSPVPYKQYF. DNA of the CDR3: TGTGCCAGCAGCCCCGTGCCCTACAAGCAGTACTTC.

This chain links TRBV28 with TRBJ2-5, with D maybe TRBD1 (5 bases). V was pared by 8 bases and J by 2 bases, with 18 bases between. This CDR3 region has 15 residues. Germline CDR1 reads MDHEN; CDR2 reads SYDVKM. This CDR3 is CASGLLVTAQETQYF. In DNA, the CDR3 is TGTGCCAGCGGATTGTTAGTGACAGCACAAGAGACCCAGTACTTC.

This clonotype was counted at least ten times. The V call is TRBV27, the J call TRBJ2-1; D is unclear. Germline V gene lookup returns CDR1 MNHEY and CDR2 SMNVEV (reference sequence). CDR3 length: 13 residues. V was cut by 6 bases and J by 4 bases, with 10 bases left in between. The CDR3 DNA reads TGTGCCAGCAGCTTCGGACCGTACAATGAGCAGTTCTTC. It encodes CASSFGPYNEQFF.

This clonotype was seen ten or more times. This chain connects TRBV10-3 to TRBJ1-6; D remains ambiguous. V was cut by 3 bases and J by 9 bases, with 9 bases left in between. This CDR3 is 13 amino acids long. Germline V gene data show CDR1 as ENHRY and CDR2 as SYGVKD. CDR3: CAISDLWGSPLHF. CDR3 DNA sequence: TGTGCCATCAGTGACCTTTGGGGTTCACCCCTCCACTTT.

This clonotype was seen a few times. The J gene is TRBJ1-1, the V gene TRBV20-1; D not resolved. Per the germline V gene, CDR1 is DFQATT and CDR2 is SNEGSKA (reference sequence). V was cut by 7 bases and J by 8 bases, with 5 bases left in between. The CDR3 is made up of 8 amino acids. Here the CDR3 reads CSDVEAFF. In nucleotides, the CDR3 is TGCAGTGACGTAGAAGCTTTCTTT.